The source of this T cell receptor (beta chain) is a study of blood T cell repertoires in COVID-19. Study-wide context: The analysed material was cDNA or gDNA that came from T cells, B-cell-depleted T cells, or PBMCs.

The method was immunoSEQ multiplex PCR; TCRdb's version includes in-frame clones alone and lacks a portion of them. The table has 220,000 or so clones, more than 85% seen once. This clonotype was obtained from a man between 60 and 75 years old with COVID-19, enrolled during active disease. Sequenced material: peripheral blood.

CDR3 sequence reads: CSVEDRQLITGGLFNYGYTF. CDR3 bases: TGCAGCGTTGAAGATCGACAGCTAATCACAGGTGGCTTATTTAACTATGGCTACACCTTC. The rearrangement uses TRBV29-1 and TRBJ1-2; D is perhaps TRBD1 (5 bases). V gave up 0 bases and J gave up 1 base, with 27 bases separating them. Germline V CDR1 and CDR2: SQVTM, ANQGSEA. This CDR3 contains 20 residues.